What follows are 28 T cell receptor beta chains derived from one specimen sequenced in a study of pediatric ulcerative colitis. Only in-frame clones appear in the TCRdb table, and some are missing; sequencing was by immunoSEQ multiplex PCR. The sample lists some 10,000 clones; roughly four fifths were seen once. The rectum was sampled with one to two pinch biopsies at colonoscopy. The sample was gut tissue. The receptors come from a girl under 18 who was a control in a study of pediatric ulcerative colitis.

The V call is TRBV10-3, the J call TRBJ1-1, with 9 nucleotides matching TRBD1. The CDR3 spans 17 residues. V lost 6 bases and J lost 1; bases outside the gene matches: 12. Germline assignment: CDR1 ENHRY and CDR2 SYGVKD. CDR3 residues: CAIRTSWTGVWNTEAFF. The CDR3 DNA reads as TGTGCCATCAGAACTTCATGGACAGGGGTCTGGAACACTGAAGCTTTCTTT.

CDR3 DNA sequence: TGTGCCAGCAGTCCTACGCGGGACCGCACAGATACGCAGTATTTT. Translating it yields CASSPTRDRTDTQYF. The chain carries TRBV7-8 and TRBJ2-3; D is possibly TRBD2 (6 bases). Trimming removed 6 bases from V and 1 base from J, with 14 bases in between. This CDR3 is built from 15 residues. In germline, CDR1 is SGHVS, CDR2 FQNEAQ.

The chain combines TRBV2 with TRBJ2-7, with D perhaps matching TRBD1 (6 bases). The CDR3 spans 12 residues. Per germline, CDR1 SNHLY and CDR2 FYNNEI. V gave up 7 bases and J gave up 5 bases, with 12 bases separating them. The CDR3 loop reads CASTPEGDEQYF. CDR3 DNA: TGTGCCAGCACCCCTGAGGGGGACGAGCAGTACTTC.

A few counts support this clone. The chain links TRBV28 to TRBJ2-3; D is ambiguous. Between the trimmed V and J ends, which lost 8 bases and 0 bases, there was a span of 6 bases. The CDR3 totals 12 residues. Germline CDR1 reads MDHEN; CDR2 reads SYDVKM. The CDR3 is CASSGSTDTQYF. The CDR3 DNA is TGTGCCAGCTCGGGCAGCACAGATACGCAGTATTTT.

This sequence joins TRBV30 and TRBJ1-1, with D possibly TRBD1 on 5 matching bases. Germline V gene lookup returns CDR1 GTSNPN and CDR2 SVGIG (reference sequence). The CDR3 sequence is 13 residues long. V gave up 2 bases and J gave up 0 bases, with 7 bases separating them. The CDR3 DNA is TGTGCCTGGAGTCGGGGGATGAACACTGAAGCTTTCTTT. It encodes CAWSRGMNTEAFF.

This clone was seen a single time. The V call is TRBV30, the J call TRBJ1-2; no firm D call. Germline CDR1 is GTSNPN and CDR2 is SVGIG (reference sequence). The V and J ends lost 3 bases and 5 bases respectively, with 7 bases between them. CDR3 length equals 11 residues. As DNA, the CDR3 is TGTGCCTGGAGAGGCGGATATGGCTACACCTTC. This sequence encodes CAWRGGYGYTF.

The chain links TRBV2 to TRBJ2-3; tentatively, D is TRBD2 (7 bases). The germline V and J ends were trimmed by 11 bases and 5 bases, with 20 bases remaining between them. The V gene's germline CDR1 is SNHLY and CDR2 FYNNEI. CDR3 size: 14 residues. The CDR3 is CARQGRGGGDTQYF. The CDR3, as DNA: TGTGCCCGCCAGGGGCGGGGCGGGGGAGATACGCAGTATTTT.

The V gene is TRBV11-2, the J gene TRBJ2-3; 10 bases agree with TRBD2. Germline lookup yields CDR1 SGHAT and CDR2 FQNNGV. This CDR3 has 15 residues. The junction had 6 bases not matched to a gene; V was cut back by 6 bases and J by 3 bases. The CDR3 here is CASRPTSGKTDTQYF. As DNA, the CDR3 is TGTGCCAGCAGACCTACTAGCGGGAAGACAGATACGCAGTATTTT. Filled out from reference TRBV11-2 and TRBJ2-3, the complete variable domain reads EAGVAQSPRYKIIEKRQSVAFWCNPISGHATLYWYQQILGQGPKLLIQFQNNGVVDDSQLPKDRFSAERLKGVDSTLKIQPAKLEDSAVYLCASRPTSGKTDTQYFGPGTRLTVL.

The CDR3 sequence is CASSPMAAGETEAFF. As DNA, the CDR3 is TGTGCCAGCAGCCCCATGGCTGCGGGGGAAACTGAAGCTTTCTTT. The chain is built from TRBV27 and TRBJ1-1, with a possible D match to TRBD1 (5 bases). The CDR3 spans 15 residues. Germline V CDR1 and CDR2: MNHEY, SMNVEV (reference sequence). V lost 6 bases, J lost 5 bases, and 19 bases lay in between.

This chain joins TRBV19 and TRBJ2-3; 9 nucleotides match TRBD2. Germline V gives CDR1 LNHDA, CDR2 SQIVND (reference sequence). CDR3 length: 18 amino acids. The junction had 13 bases not matched to a gene; V was cut back by 5 bases and J by 1 base. CDR3 sequence reads: CASSPRRLAERGTDTQYF. The CDR3 DNA is TGTGCCAGTAGTCCCCGTCGACTAGCGGAGCGGGGCACAGATACGCAGTATTTT.

The V call is TRBV7-2, the J call TRBJ1-1; D unresolved. This CDR3 comprises 15 residues. The V end was cut by 8 bases, the J end by 2 bases, with 18 bases between. From germline, CDR1 is SGHTA and CDR2 FQGNSA. The CDR3 region has the DNA TGTGCCAGCGGGTTCAATATGGACTTCAACACTGAAGCTTTCTTT. Residues: CASGFNMDFNTEAFF.

The DNA for the CDR3 is TGTGCCAGTAGTATGTCGCCGGGACACCTCCCGCCGGAGACCTACAATGAGCAGTTCTTC. Its protein product is CASSMSPGHLPPETYNEQFF. This sequence joins TRBV19 and TRBJ2-1; D perhaps matches TRBD1 (6 bases). The V end was cut by 3 bases, the J end by 2 bases, with 26 bases between. The CDR3 consists of 20 residues. Germline CDR1 is LNHDA and CDR2 is SQIVND (reference sequence).

The rearrangement links TRBV5-6 to TRBJ2-5, with 12 bases matching TRBD1. Losses at the gene ends were 4 bases for V and 6 bases for J; bases not matched to a gene: 10. This CDR3 spans 16 amino acids. The germline CDR1 and CDR2 sequences are SGHDT and YYEEEE. In DNA form, the CDR3 reads TGTGCCAGCAGCGGCCCCGGGACAGGGGGCCGGAAGACCCAGTACTTC. Encoded protein: CASSGPGTGGRKTQYF.

The chain's CDR3 is CASLRGKMNTEAFF. CDR3 nucleotides: TGTGCCAGCTTACGGGGAAAAATGAACACTGAAGCTTTCTTT. The chain has TRBV6-6 and TRBJ1-1; D gene uncertain. Germline values: CDR1 MNHNY, CDR2 SVGAGI (reference sequence). V lost 8 bases, J lost 0 bases, and 13 bases lay in between. The CDR3 length is 14 residues.

The rearrangement joins TRBV15 to TRBJ1-1; possible D gene TRBD1, 6 bases. Germline loops: CDR1 LNHNV, CDR2 YYDKDF (reference sequence). This CDR3 has 13 amino acids. Trimming removed 7 bases at V and 7 bases at J, with 16 bases between. The CDR3 protein is CATNLAGADEAFF. The CDR3 nucleotides are TGTGCCACCAACCTGGCGGGGGCCGATGAAGCTTTCTTT.

The chain is built from TRBV2 and TRBJ1-1; 12 bases align to TRBD1. The V and J ends lost 4 bases and 7 bases, in that order; junction bases with no gene match: 7. Germline assignment: CDR1 SNHLY and CDR2 FYNNEI. This CDR3 contains 15 residues. The CDR3 nucleotides are TGTGCCAGCAGTGCCGGGACAGGGGGCTTGAGTGAAGCTTTCTTT. Translated, it gives CASSAGTGGLSEAFF.

V is TRBV4-1 and J is TRBJ1-2; D might be TRBD1 (5 bases). The CDR3 has 16 residues. Germline CDR1 is MGHRA and CDR2 is YSYEKL. Trimming stripped 2 bases from V and 0 bases from J, with 13 bases between. CDR3 DNA: TGCGCCAGCAGCCAACCCGCGGGGCAGACTAACTATGGCTACACCTTC. Translating gives CASSQPAGQTNYGYTF.

V and J are TRBV7-9 and TRBJ1-1, with D possibly TRBD1 on 5 matching bases. The V end was cut by 3 bases, the J end by 4 bases, with 12 bases between. This CDR3 spans 14 amino acids. Germline values: CDR1 SEHNR, CDR2 FQNEAQ (reference sequence). The CDR3 spells CASSFGGLRTEAFF. In DNA form, the CDR3 reads TGTGCCAGCAGCTTTGGGGGTTTGCGCACTGAAGCTTTCTTT.

The V and J genes are TRBV28 and TRBJ2-2, with D perhaps TRBD1 (5 bases). In germline, CDR1 is MDHEN, CDR2 SYDVKM. Trimming left V 5 bases short and J 3 bases short, with 19 bases between. This CDR3 has 17 residues. The CDR3 here is CASSPRPRVQDTGELFF. The CDR3 bases are TGTGCCAGCAGTCCGCGCCCCAGGGTTCAGGACACCGGGGAGCTGTTTTTT.

The gene calls are TRBV29-1 and TRBJ2-4; either TRBD1 or TRBD2 may fit D (5 bases each). The CDR3 sequence is 14 residues long. Germline V gives CDR1 SQVTM, CDR2 ANQGSEA. Trimming left V 1 base short and J 5 bases short, with 12 bases between. CDR3 protein: CSVEGLMGENIQYF. In DNA, the CDR3 is TGCAGCGTTGAAGGTTTAATGGGGGAAAACATTCAGTACTTC.

The chain couples TRBV27 to TRBJ1-3; the D gene is possibly TRBD1 (5 bases). Germline assignment: CDR1 MNHEY and CDR2 SMNVEV (reference sequence). V gave up 6 bases and J gave up 8 bases, with 14 bases separating them. The CDR3 runs to 13 residues. Written as DNA, the CDR3 is TGTGCCAGCAGATCTCAGAGGGGAGACACCATATATTTT. Protein sequence: CASRSQRGDTIYF.

This chain joins TRBV28 and TRBJ2-7; D is possibly TRBD1 (5 bases). V was shortened by 5 bases and J by 4 bases, with 18 bases between the two germline ends. Germline CDR1 is MDHEN and CDR2 is SYDVKM. There are 15 residues in the CDR3. CDR3 bases: TGTGCCAGCAGTAGTCTGACAGAGCTGACTTACGAGCAGTACTTC. This sequence encodes CASSSLTELTYEQYF.

This chain uses TRBV6-1 with TRBJ1-1; D ambiguous. The CDR3 is 13 amino acids. CDR1 and CDR2 from the germline V gene are MNHNS and SASEGT. V lost 2 bases, J lost 0 bases, and 4 bases lay in between. Here the CDR3 reads CASSEQVNTEAFF. The CDR3 bases are TGTGCCAGCAGTGAACAGGTGAACACTGAAGCTTTCTTT.

The chain recombines TRBV12-5 with TRBJ2-2; 12 bases map to TRBD2. Unmatched junction bases numbered 9, after V lost 4 bases and J lost 9 bases. The CDR3 spans 16 residues. The V gene's germline CDR1 is LGHNT and CDR2 FRNRAP. The CDR3 here is CASGSQTSGSVWELFF. In DNA form, the CDR3 reads TGTGCTAGTGGTTCCCAGACTAGCGGGAGTGTATGGGAGCTGTTTTTT.

V is TRBV2 and J is TRBJ1-2; unclear D gene. Germline V gives CDR1 SNHLY, CDR2 FYNNEI. Trimming took off 2 bases at V and 7 bases at J, with 20 bases between the two ends. This CDR3 spans 16 amino acids. The CDR3 DNA reads as TGTGCCAGCAGTGAACGTATAACCAGCACCTCTAGTGGCTACACCTTC. This codes for CASSERITSTSSGYTF.

The chain couples TRBV28 to TRBJ2-7; D is perhaps TRBD2 (6 bases). Trimming pared 5 bases from V and 1 base from J, leaving 15 bases between. The CDR3 runs 15 residues. Germline V lookup: CDR1 MDHEN, CDR2 SYDVKM. The chain's CDR3 is CASSLTWRGSYEQYF. In DNA, the CDR3 is TGTGCCAGCAGTCTCACGTGGAGGGGTTCCTACGAGCAGTACTTC.

J is TRBJ2-7 and V is TRBV7-2, with TRBD2 identical over 7 bases. The germline gives CDR1 SGHTA, CDR2 FQGNSA. This CDR3 comprises 13 residues. Trimming at V came to 5 bases and at J to 6 bases, leaving 7 bases not matched to a gene. The CDR3, as DNA: TGTGCCAGCAGCGGACTAGTGGGGGTCGAGCAGTACTTC. It specifies CASSGLVGVEQYF.

This clone was found a few times. This chain links TRBV29-1 with TRBJ1-1; no clear D. Per germline, CDR1 SQVTM and CDR2 ANQGSEA. This CDR3 comprises 12 residues. Trimming took off 4 bases at V and 6 bases at J, with 12 bases between the two ends. The CDR3 here is CSVVGRSSEAFF. CDR3 nucleotides: TGCAGCGTTGTTGGAAGGAGCTCTGAAGCTTTCTTT.